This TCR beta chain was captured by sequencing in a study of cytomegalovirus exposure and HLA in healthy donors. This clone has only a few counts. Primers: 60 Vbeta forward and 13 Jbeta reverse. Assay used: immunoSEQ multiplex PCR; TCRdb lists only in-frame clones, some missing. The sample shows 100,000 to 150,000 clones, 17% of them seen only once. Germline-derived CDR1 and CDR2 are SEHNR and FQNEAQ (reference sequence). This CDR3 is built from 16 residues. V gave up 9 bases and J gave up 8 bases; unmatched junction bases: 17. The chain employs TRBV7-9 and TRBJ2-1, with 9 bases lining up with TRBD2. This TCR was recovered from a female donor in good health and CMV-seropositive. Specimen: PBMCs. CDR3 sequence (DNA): TGTGCCAGTTGGGCCTGGGAGCGCGGGGGGGTATATGAGCAGTTCTTC. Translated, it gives CASWAWERGGVYEQFF.